This is a list of T cell receptor beta chains from one sample in a study of a mutant IDH1 vaccine in newly diagnosed glioma. Data came from immunoSEQ multiplex PCR; TCRdb stores just in-frame clones and leaves some out. The sample consists of 50,000 or so clones, 70% to 90% of them appearing once. The sample here was PBMCs, taken from a glioma patient treated with radiotherapy, temozolomide or both. The receptors derive from a man aged 18 to 29 with glioma. Both conserved end residues are part of each CDR3. A D gene is named only where the DNA matches it firmly.

v_call,d_call,j_call,cdr3_aa,cdr3_nt
TRBV7-2,NA,TRBJ2-7,CASSLDLSSYEQYF,TGTGCCAGCAGCTTAGACCTTAGCTCCTACGAGCAGTACTTC
TRBV5-1,NA,TRBJ1-1,CASRDGGRQEAFF,TGCGCCAGCAGAGATGGGGGGAGACAAGAAGCTTTCTTT
TRBV13,NA,TRBJ2-7,CASSFLTRATYEQYF,TGTGCCAGCAGCTTTCTGACCAGGGCGACCTACGAGCAGTACTTC
TRBV13,TRBD1,TRBJ1-2,CASSLDRGGGGYGYTF,TGTGCCAGCAGCTTAGACAGGGGAGGGGGCGGCTATGGCTACACCTTC
TRBV29-1,NA,TRBJ2-3,CSAAGQSTDTQYF,TGCAGCGCCGCGGGACAGAGCACAGATACGCAGTATTTT
TRBV10-1,TRBD1,TRBJ1-1,CASTFDREGNTEAFF,TGCGCCAGCACGTTCGACAGGGAGGGAAACACTGAAGCTTTCTTT
TRBV29-1,NA,TRBJ1-2,CSVVGRATYGYTF,TGCAGCGTTGTCGGCAGGGCGACCTATGGCTACACCTTC
TRBV4-1,NA,TRBJ1-1,CASSLGPLNTEAFF,TGCGCCAGCAGCTTGGGACCGTTGAACACTGAAGCTTTCTTT
TRBV6-5,NA,TRBJ1-6,CASSWGGRNSPLHF,TGTGCCAGCAGTTGGGGAGGGAGAAATTCACCCCTCCACTTT
TRBV6-5,NA,TRBJ1-2,CASSYRSGADYGYTF,TGTGCCAGCAGTTACCGTTCAGGGGCGGACTATGGCTACACCTTC